Listed here are 27 T cell receptor beta chains from one sample, sequenced in a study of CD8+CD57+ T cells in acquired aplastic anemia. Genomic DNA, serving as template, underwent TCR beta VDJ and CDR3 profiling. Each CDR3 protein is one row after TCRdb ran MiXCR on the reads. The sample consists of approximately 250,000 distinct CDR3 sequences, less than 85% of them appearing once. Only patients with CD8+CD57+ cell expansion on flow cytometry were chosen for sequencing. The specimen was sorted CD4+, CD8+, or CD8+CD57+ T cells (not recorded which) from PBMCs. The receptors were sampled from a human donor with aplastic anemia.

The chain combines TRBV7-2 with TRBJ2-3; D possibly corresponds to TRBD1 (5 bases). CDR3 length equals 14 residues. Trimming shortened V by 4 bases and J by 6 bases, and 14 bases separated the two germline ends. The germline gives CDR1 SGHTA, CDR2 FQGNSA. Here the CDR3 reads CASSSGHDTDTQYF. The CDR3 region has the DNA TGTGCCAGCAGCTCAGGGCACGACACCGATACGCAGTATTTT.

The chain is built from TRBV7-8 and TRBJ2-5, with D maybe TRBD2 (5 bases). The CDR3 loop spans 15 amino acids. Germline V gives CDR1 SGHVS, CDR2 FQNEAQ. V was cut by 3 bases and J by 11 bases, with 22 bases left in between. The CDR3 reads CASSFARATDTQQYF. The CDR3 DNA reads as TGTGCCAGCAGCTTCGCGCGGGCCACAGATACGCAGCAGTACTTC.

The J gene is TRBJ2-3, the V gene TRBV19; 10 bases fit TRBD1. CDR3 length: 16 residues. Losses at the gene ends were 3 bases for V and 5 bases for J; bases not matched to a gene: 8. Germline loops: CDR1 LNHDA, CDR2 SQIVND (reference sequence). In DNA form, the CDR3 reads TGTGCCAGTAGTATCCAGACAGGGGGCCTTAAAGATACGCAGTATTTT. The encoded protein is CASSIQTGGLKDTQYF. The variable domain in full, with the rest retrieved from reference TRBV19 and TRBJ2-3, is DGGITQSPKYLFRKEGQNVTLSCEQNLNHDAMYWYRQDPGQGLRLIYYSQIVNDFQKGDIAEGYSVSREKKESFPLTVTSAQKNPTAFYLCASSIQTGGLKDTQYFGPGTRLTVL.

With respect to this clonotype: No conserved phenylalanine or tryptophan is present at the end of the CDR3, so a read error is the likely explanation. The DNA is left out, because the CDR3 cannot be placed on it with certainty; the CDR3 is given as TCRdb lists it. The chain couples TRBV7-8 to TRBJ2-3. Inclusive of both ends, the CDR3 amounts to 13 amino acids. Germline CDR1 SGHVS, CDR2 FQNEAQ. The CDR3 spells CASSFGGTDAPQY.

The chain joins TRBV5-4 to TRBJ1-1, with D unclear. This CDR3 comprises 15 residues. The V and J ends lost 2 bases and 4 bases respectively, with 15 bases between them. Germline V gene sequence: CDR1 SGHNT, CDR2 YYREEE (reference sequence). In nucleotides, the CDR3 is TGTGCCAGCAGCTTTAATCTCACAAGGAGCACTGAAGCTTTCTTT. Its protein is CASSFNLTRSTEAFF.

V and J are TRBV25-1 and TRBJ1-1, with D perhaps TRBD1 (5 bases). There are 14 residues in the CDR3. The V end lost 11 bases, the J end lost 1 base, and 17 bases lay between the germline ends. CDR1 MGHDK and CDR2 SYGVNS come from the germline V gene. The DNA of the CDR3 is TGTGCCTGCTCCCCATGGGGGGGGAACACTGAAGCTTTCTTT. The encoded protein is CACSPWGGNTEAFF.

V is TRBV7-7 and J is TRBJ2-5, with D possibly matching TRBD1 (5 bases). The CDR3 is 12 amino acids. Germline CDR1 SSHAT, CDR2 FNYEAQ (reference sequence). V was shortened by 11 bases and J by 2 bases, with 12 bases between the two germline ends. The CDR3 nucleotides read TGTGCCGTTCTGGGGCAGCAAGAGACCCAGTACTTC. Residues: CAVLGQQETQYF.

Comments on this clonotype: The CDR3 does not end in the conserved phenylalanine or tryptophan, so this is likely a read error. The DNA is omitted, as the CDR3 cannot be located on it reliably, and the CDR3 follows TCRdb's listing. This chain joins TRBV7-3 and TRBJ2-3; the D segment call TRBD1 is taken from the table without a DNA check. Both ends counted, the CDR3 spans 13 residues. Germline V lookup: CDR1 SGHTA, CDR2 FQGTGA. The CDR3: CASSDGPRDAQDI.

For the CDR3, the DNA is TGTGCCAGCAGCTCACATAATCCAGGGGTTGGAGATACGCAGTATTTT. This translates into CASSSHNPGVGDTQYF. The chain is built from TRBV11-1 and TRBJ2-3, with a weak D call TRBD1 (6 bases). This CDR3 comprises 16 residues. Per germline, CDR1 SGHAT and CDR2 FQDESV (reference sequence). With 4 bases removed from V and 5 bases from J, the gap between germline ends came to 19 bases.

This clonotype was seen just once. The chain has TRBV4-1 and TRBJ1-2; 7 nucleotides align to TRBD1. The trim removed 2 bases at V and 8 bases at J, leaving 11 bases unmatched. The CDR3 sequence is 15 residues long. Germline CDR1 is MGHRA and CDR2 is YSYEKL. Here the CDR3 reads CASSQSPDRPGGYTF. For the CDR3, the DNA is TGCGCCAGCAGCCAATCCCCGGACAGGCCAGGAGGCTACACCTTC.

CDR3 coding DNA: TGCAGTGCTTTCGGCAGGGACGCGAATGAAAAACTGTTTTTT. Encoded protein: CSAFGRDANEKLFF. The chain carries TRBV20-1 and TRBJ1-4; the D gene is possibly TRBD1 (5 bases). This CDR3 is built from 14 residues. The ends were cut back, 5 bases at V and 5 bases at J, with 15 bases in the middle. The germline V gene has CDR1 DFQATT and CDR2 SNEGSKA (reference sequence).

V usage is TRBV11-2 and J usage is TRBJ2-5; the match to TRBD1 covers 7 bases. The CDR3 extends over 16 amino acids. CDR1 is SGHAT, CDR2 FQNNGV, per germline. The J segment lost 4 bases and the V segment lost 0 bases, leaving 8 bases of the junction unmatched. The CDR3 coding sequence is TGTGCCAGCAGCTTAGAAGTGACAGGGCTGGGAGAGACCCAGTACTTC. It translates to CASSLEVTGLGETQYF.

This chain joins TRBV7-2 and TRBJ2-7, with 8 bases aligning to TRBD2. V lost 3 bases, J lost 4 bases, and 17 bases stayed unmatched. The CDR3 has 18 amino acids. The V gene's germline CDR1 is SGHTA and CDR2 FQGNSA. The CDR3 bases are TGTGCCAGCAGCTTTGCGGGAGGCCCCGAAACGCTGTATTACGAGCAGTACGTC. Its translation is CASSFAGGPETLYYEQYV.

This clonotype occurred once. The rearrangement joins TRBV7-2 to TRBJ1-1, with D tentatively TRBD1 (6 bases). V lost 5 bases, J lost 6 bases, and 16 bases lay in between. This CDR3 comprises 14 residues. The germline V gene encodes CDR1 SGHTA and CDR2 FQGNSA. In nucleotides, the CDR3 is TGTGCCAGCAGCAGAGGTCAGTCAGGGGCTGAAGCTTTCTTT. Translating it yields CASSRGQSGAEAFF.

This clonotype was recorded only once. Here the CDR3 DNA reads TGTGCCAGCAGCCCGTACTGGGGGGGATACGAGCAGTACTTC. It codes for CASSPYWGGYEQYF. The chain couples TRBV6-1 to TRBJ2-7; 7 bases are a match to TRBD2. The germline V gene has CDR1 MNHNS and CDR2 SASEGT. Trimming cost V 6 bases and J 4 bases; bases outside gene matches: 9. This CDR3 has 14 residues.

Only a few counts were recorded for this clonotype. The V and J genes are TRBV20-1 and TRBJ2-5; 11 nucleotides agree with TRBD2. V shed 6 bases, J shed 2 bases, and the junction held 2 bases outside the gene matches. Germline CDR1 DFQATT, CDR2 SNEGSKA (reference sequence). The CDR3 contains 13 residues. CDR3 residues: CSALAGGQETQYF. The CDR3 region has the DNA TGCAGTGCCTTAGCGGGGGGGCAAGAGACCCAGTACTTC.

This chain joins TRBV7-9 and TRBJ2-3; D is ambiguous. The CDR3 runs 14 residues. V gave up 3 bases and J gave up 6 bases, with 13 bases separating them. Germline V gene data show CDR1 as SEHNR and CDR2 as FQNEAQ (reference sequence). CDR3 nucleotide sequence: TGTGCCAGCAGCTTTCCAGGAAGCCCCGATACGCAGTATTTT. It yields the protein CASSFPGSPDTQYF.

This clonotype has just one count. This chain connects TRBV30 to TRBJ2-7; 7 bases match TRBD1. This CDR3 is built from 13 residues. V dropped 3 bases and J dropped 3; count of bases not matched to a gene: 5. The germline V gene encodes CDR1 GTSNPN and CDR2 SVGIG (reference sequence). The CDR3 reads CAWRRQGSYEQYF. Here the CDR3 DNA reads TGTGCCTGGAGGCGACAGGGAAGCTACGAGCAGTACTTC.

CDR3 sequence reads: CASSEYKHSVSNYGYTF. CDR3 bases: TGTGCCAGCAGTGAATATAAACACTCCGTATCGAACTATGGCTACACCTTC. The gene calls are TRBV25-1 and TRBJ1-2, with D hard to call. CDR1 is MGHDK and CDR2 is SYGVNS in the germline V gene. The CDR3 spans 17 residues. V was clipped by 0 bases and J by 2 bases, with 16 bases between them.

With regard to this clonotype: Mismatch with germline at one junction end may stem from a read error. The chain is built from TRBV15 and TRBJ2-1, with D tentatively TRBD1 (5 bases). The CDR3 loop spans 16 amino acids. CDR1 LNHNV and CDR2 YYDKDF come from the germline V gene (reference sequence). The CDR3 sequence is CATSSAKCEGCVGQGF. The CDR3 DNA sequence: TGTGCCACCAGCTCTGCAAAATGTGAAGGGTGCGTTGGACAAGGCTTC.

This chain uses TRBV7-9 with TRBJ1-6, with D hard to call. Germline values: CDR1 SEHNR, CDR2 FQNEAQ (reference sequence). The CDR3 extends over 15 amino acids. Trimming pared 5 bases from V and 19 bases from J, leaving 27 bases between. CDR3 DNA: TGTGCCAGCAGCCAAAGGGCTAGCGCTACCTACAACCAGCACTTT. It codes for CASSQRASATYNQHF.

In the case of this clonotype: A read error may produce the germline difference seen at one junction end. The CDR3 reads CASSFGGTQDTQYF. CDR3 sequence (DNA): TGTGCCAGCAGCTTCGGGGGAACCCAAGATACCCAGTACTTT. The chain has TRBV7-2 and TRBJ2-3, with D perhaps TRBD2 (6 bases). This CDR3 has 14 residues. Germline lookup yields CDR1 SGHTA and CDR2 FQGNSA.

Concerning this clonotype itself: The junction departs from germline at one end; a sequencing error may be responsible. This rearrangement joins TRBV19 to TRBJ2-1; TRBD1 or TRBD2 may be the D gene (5 bases each). The CDR3 totals 16 residues. Germline V gene lookup returns CDR1 LNHDA and CDR2 SQIVND (reference sequence). DNA for the CDR3: TGTGCCAGTAGCATAGAAAGCAGGGAGAACTACAATGAGTTCTTCTTC. Protein product: CASSIESRENYNEFFF.

The chain links TRBV14 to TRBJ2-5, with no clear D. Trimming took 2 bases from V and 5 from J, leaving 9 bases between them. CDR1 is SGHDN and CDR2 is FVKESK in the germline V gene. This CDR3 comprises 13 residues. CDR3 sequence reads: CASSQRLGETQYF. The DNA of the CDR3 is TGTGCCAGCAGCCAACGTTTGGGGGAGACCCAGTACTTC. Combining the CDR3 with reference TRBV14 and TRBJ2-5 gives the whole variable domain EAGVTQFPSHSVIEKGQTVTLRCDPISGHDNLYWYRRVMGKEIKFLLHFVKESKQDESGMPNNRFLAERTGGTYSTLKVQPAELEDSGVYFCASSQRLGETQYFGPGTRLLVL.

V is TRBV11-3 and J is TRBJ2-1, with D perhaps TRBD1 (5 bases). The CDR3 spans 15 residues. Trimming removed 6 bases from V and 7 bases from J, with 19 bases in between. Germline CDR1 and CDR2: SGHNT and YENEEA. CDR3 amino acids: CASSYVQGRSNEQFF. The DNA of the CDR3 is TGTGCCAGCAGTTACGTGCAGGGTAGGAGTAATGAGCAGTTCTTC.

Only one count was recorded for this clonotype. One end of the junction is discordant with germline, which a read error may explain. The chain is built from TRBV9 and TRBJ2-1; the D is unclear. Germline lookup yields CDR1 SGDLS and CDR2 YYNGEE. This CDR3 contains 14 residues. The CDR3 is CASSVGADTHEFVF. The CDR3 coding sequence is TGTGCCAGCAGCGTAGGGGCAGATACGCATGAGTTTGTCTTC.

V is TRBV2 and J is TRBJ2-2, with D possibly being TRBD2 (6 bases). In germline, CDR1 is SNHLY, CDR2 FYNNEI. V was cut by 6 bases and J by 1 base, with 9 bases left in between. The CDR3 is 14 amino acids. The CDR3 here is CASRGGVNTGELFF. DNA for the CDR3: TGTGCCAGCAGGGGCGGGGTGAACACCGGGGAGCTGTTTTTT.